This TCR beta chain was sequenced during a study of blood T cell repertoires in COVID-19. Across the study: PBMCs, B-cell-depleted T cells, or T cells were the source of the cDNA or gDNA that made up the material.

Germline V gives CDR1 LGHDT, CDR2 YNNKEL (reference sequence). V was pared by 2 bases and J by 5 bases, with 15 bases between. The CDR3 length is 15 residues. Original data processing: Amplified reference gene primers provided the basis for estimating nucleated cell counts. Clones were sequenced by immunoSEQ multiplex PCR, and TCRdb holds only the in-frame ones, with some missing. D and trimming come from the DNA, and the V and J calls and clone size come from that table. The table includes around 170,000 clones, more than 90% detected once. The sample consisted of peripheral blood. The gene calls are TRBV3-1 (or the pseudogene TRBV3-2) and TRBJ2-5; D might be TRBD2 (6 bases). The receptor was isolated from a man aged 45-60 years with acute or convalescent COVID-19. This chain's CDR3 is CASSQHLWGEETQYF. CDR3 DNA sequence: TGTGCCAGCAGCCAACACCTCTGGGGGGAGGAGACCCAGTACTTC.